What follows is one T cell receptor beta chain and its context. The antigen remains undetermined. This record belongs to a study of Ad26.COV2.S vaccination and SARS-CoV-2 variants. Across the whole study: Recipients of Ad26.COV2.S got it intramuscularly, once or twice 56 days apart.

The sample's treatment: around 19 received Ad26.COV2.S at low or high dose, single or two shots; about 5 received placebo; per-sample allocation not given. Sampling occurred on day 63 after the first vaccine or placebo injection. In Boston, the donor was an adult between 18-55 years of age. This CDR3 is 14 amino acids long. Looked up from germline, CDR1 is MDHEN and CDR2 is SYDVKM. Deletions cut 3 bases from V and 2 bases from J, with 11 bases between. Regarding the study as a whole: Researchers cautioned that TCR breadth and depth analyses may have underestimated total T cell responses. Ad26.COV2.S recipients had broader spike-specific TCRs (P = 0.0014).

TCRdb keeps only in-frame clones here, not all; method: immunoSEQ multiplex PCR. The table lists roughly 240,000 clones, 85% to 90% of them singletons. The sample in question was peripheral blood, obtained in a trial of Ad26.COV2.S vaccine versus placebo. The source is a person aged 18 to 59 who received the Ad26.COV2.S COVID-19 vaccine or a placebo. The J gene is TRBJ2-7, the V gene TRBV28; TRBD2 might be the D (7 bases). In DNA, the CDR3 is TGTGCCAGCAGTTTGGGCGGGGGCCCCTACGAGCAGTACTTC. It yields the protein CASSLGGGPYEQYF.